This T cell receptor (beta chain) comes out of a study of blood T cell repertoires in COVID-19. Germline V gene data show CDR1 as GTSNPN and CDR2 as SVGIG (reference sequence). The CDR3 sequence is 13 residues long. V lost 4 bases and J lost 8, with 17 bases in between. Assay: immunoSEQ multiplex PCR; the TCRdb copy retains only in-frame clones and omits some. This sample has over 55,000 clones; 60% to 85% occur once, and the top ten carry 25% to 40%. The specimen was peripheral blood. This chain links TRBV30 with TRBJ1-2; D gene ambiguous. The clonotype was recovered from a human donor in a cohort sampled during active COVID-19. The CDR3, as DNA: TGTGCCTGGACCATTTCTCGAGCGGGGGGCTACACCTTC. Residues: CAWTISRAGGYTF.